One and the same sample provided the 5 T cell receptor delta chains below, sequenced in a study of gamma-delta T cells after stem cell transplantation. TCRdb processed the RT-PCR reads again with the CATT caller. Of about 2,400 delta-chain clones in the sample, over 20% were seen once. The source material was gamma-delta T cells. The receptors shown here come from a human donor. It is not recorded whose cells these are; they may come from a transplant donor.

The CDR3 DNA sequence: TGTGCCTGTGACTCCCGATCCTTGACGTACTGGGGAGTTTACACCGATAAACTCATCTTT. Protein product: CACDSRSLTYWGVYTDKLIF. The gene calls are TRDV2 and TRDJ1; 7 nucleotides agree with TRDD3. This CDR3 is built from 20 residues. With 3 bases clipped from V and 0 bases from J, the junction kept 21 bases outside the gene matches. CDR1 is GEAIGNYY, CDR2 EKD, per germline.

V gene assignment gives TRDV3, but the J gene was left uncalled; TRDD3, the D gene given by the table, was not confirmed from the DNA. Germline assignment: CDR1 TVYSNPD and CDR2 GDNSRS (reference sequence). There are 15 residues in the CDR3. The CDR3 sequence: CAIRGTGGYEGEVIF. Written as DNA, the CDR3 is TGTGCCATTAGAGGAACGGGGGGATACGAGGGTGAGGTCATCTTT.

This clone was observed a handful of times. The protein recorded in TCRdb matches a much larger clone and deviates from this DNA's translation at residue 4, suggesting a read error; the protein here is obtained by translating the DNA. The chain uses TRDV2 and TRDJ3, with TRDD3 matching 11 bases. The CDR3 is 16 amino acids. Germline V gene lookup returns CDR1 GEAIGNYY and CDR2 EKD. V gave up 5 bases and J gave up 3 bases; unmatched junction bases: 2. DNA of the CDR3: TGTGCCTGTGGCACTGGGGGATACTGGGACACCCGACAGATGTTTTTC. Amino acids: CACGTGGYWDTRQMFF.

Note on this clone: Possible read error: a much larger clone is one base away. Additional DNA sequences in this sample encode the identical CDR3. The J gene went uncalled, whereas the V gene is TRDV2; no check of the table's D call, TRDD3, against the DNA was made. CDR1 GEAIGNYY and CDR2 EKD come from the germline V gene. The CDR3 contains 15 residues. This CDR3 reads CACDTGGYGGDKLIF. The DNA of the CDR3 is TGTGCCTGTGACACCGGGGGATATGGTGGGGATAAACTCATCTTC.

V gene TRDV2 combines with J gene TRDJ3; TRDD3 matches at 10 bases. CDR1 and CDR2 (germline): GEAIGNYY, EKD. This CDR3 region has 18 residues. The V segment lost 1 base and the J segment 2 bases; nucleotides outside the gene matches: 4. CDR3 residues: CACDTGGYRPWDTRQMFF. Written as DNA, the CDR3 is TGTGCCTGTGACACTGGGGGATACCGACCCTGGGACACCCGACAGATGTTTTTC.